This is a list of T cell receptor beta chains from one sample in a study of blood T cell repertoires in COVID-19. Measured with immunoSEQ multiplex PCR; TCRdb has only the in-frame clones, and not every one. The sample consists of over 80,000 clones, roughly nine tenths of them appearing once. Source material: peripheral blood. Receptor source: a man aged 45 to 65 with acute or convalescent COVID-19. The conserved cysteine and the conserved F or W are not part of the CDR3 here. Each record gives: CDR3 length, J gene, V gene, CDR3 protein.

>13|TRBJ2-3|TRBV18
ASSPPRGTGGTQY
>12|TRBJ1-4|TRBV3-1/TRBV3-2
ASSRQGGGEKLF
>14|TRBJ1-2|TRBV3-1/TRBV3-2
ASSRAGRMSPLGYT
>11|TRBJ1-5|TRBV6-6
AITTGFDQPQH
>13|TRBJ1-2|TRBV5-1
ASSSRQGVSYGYT
>13|TRBJ2-5|TRBV15
ATSRDPPGVETQY
>11|TRBJ1-2|TRBV6-5
ASSYSGRDGYT
>12|TRBJ1-4|TRBV30
AWSPGAGREKLF
>13|TRBJ2-5|TRBV18
ASSQPTTGRETQY
>12|TRBJ2-7|TRBV7-2
ASSPGQILYEQY
>13|TRBJ2-5|TRBV29-1
SFLPGQGAGETQY
>13|TRBJ2-1|TRBV15
ATSRDLGGLSEQF
>11|TRBJ2-2|TRBV20-1
SASGGSTGELF
>10|TRBJ1-4|TRBV12-3/TRBV12-4
ASSGDLEKLF
>11|TRBJ1-6|TRBV11-1
ASTGQWDSPLH
>14|TRBJ2-2|TRBV19
ASSKVGGDPTGELF
>14|TRBJ1-3|TRBV5-4
ASSLATGASGNTIY
>13|TRBJ2-5|TRBV7-9
ASSPPGTQQETQY
>10|TRBJ1-1|TRBV2
ASSEVRTEAF
>14|TRBJ2-1|TRBV11-2
ASSSSLLAGGREQF
>13|TRBJ2-6|TRBV19
ASSIEGDGANVLT
>13|TRBJ1-2|TRBV7-2
ASSLDASGIYGYT
>12|TRBJ1-1|TRBV19
ASSSPDMNTEAF
>11|TRBJ1-4|TRBV6-5
ASHRDSNEKLF
>11|TRBJ1-2|TRBV5-1
ASSYGQGQGYT
>14|TRBJ2-3|TRBV6-6
ASSYPRDYSTDTQY
>11|TRBJ1-1|TRBV5-6
ASSVDRATEAF
>13|TRBJ2-3|TRBV3-1/TRBV3-2
ASSFGTSRTHTQY
>11|TRBJ1-5|TRBV6-1
ASSPGGNQPQH
>10|TRBJ2-2|TRBV5-4
ASSPSTRELF
>12|TRBJ1-6|TRBV5-5
ASSSTGLNSPLH
>11|TRBJ1-2|TRBV27
ASSAGALYGYT
>14|TRBJ2-1|TRBV5-6
ASSFLTVGELNEQF
>11|TRBJ2-7|TRBV19
ASSTTSGYEQY
>9|TRBJ1-2|TRBV29-1
SVVEGAGYT
>15|TRBJ1-6|TRBV18
ASSPTSGQRGNSPLH
>14|TRBJ1-1|TRBV7-9
ASAEALGQMNTEAF
>12|TRBJ1-6|TRBV5-1
ASSDVTANSPLH
>13|TRBJ1-2|TRBV3-1/TRBV3-2
ASSQSDRGSYGYT
>13|TRBJ1-5|TRBV27
ASPCGTASNQPQH
>10|TRBJ1-4|TRBV28
ASLRGGEKLF
>14|TRBJ1-6|TRBV2
ASRGLLLPYNSPLH
>13|TRBJ1-4|TRBV6-5
ASSNFRGIPEKLF
>13|TRBJ1-1|TRBV28
ASSAPGHQNTEAF
>12|TRBJ1-2|TRBV7-9
ASRPQTGADGYT
>14|TRBJ1-5|TRBV28
ASSSPGGAINQPQH
>11|TRBJ2-2|TRBV19
ASSPQGVGELF
>11|TRBJ2-1|TRBV2
ASSVQGFNEQF
>10|TRBJ2-3|TRBV29-1
SAGAAVDTQY
>11|TRBJ1-1|TRBV2
ASSESRAIEAF